The 5 T cell receptor beta chains in this list originate from one sample, sequenced in a study of T cell responses to AZD1222 COVID-19 vaccine. TCRdb's table, derived via immunoSEQ multiplex PCR, lists solely in-frame clones and lacks some. This sample yields 65,000 to 80,000 clones, of which around 90% are seen a single time; roughly 24% belongs to the top ten. Sequenced here: peripheral blood, sampled on day 0 of AZD1222 vaccination. Receptor source: an adult in good health.

The chain joins TRBV10-3 to TRBJ2-7; 9 bases are shared with TRBD1. Germline V CDR1 and CDR2: ENHRY, SYGVKD. There are 13 residues in the CDR3. Unmatched junction bases numbered 4, after V lost 7 bases and J lost 3 bases. DNA of the CDR3: TGTGCCATCACTGGGACAGGGAACTACGAGCAGTACTTC. Its translation is CAITGTGNYEQYF.

The chain recombines TRBV12-3 or TRBV12-4 with TRBJ2-3, with 9 nucleotides matching TRBD1. The V segment lost 9 bases and the J segment 6 bases; nucleotides outside the gene matches: 7. The CDR3 has 13 residues. The CDR3 region has the DNA TGTGCCAGTAGGAGGACAGGGGATGATACGCAGTATTTT. This codes for CASRRTGDDTQYF.

The chain links TRBV25-1 to TRBJ1-3; no reliable D call. V lost 1 base and J 11 bases, leaving 15 bases between the germline ends. CDR3 size: 14 residues. Germline CDR1 is MGHDK and CDR2 is SYGVNS. The CDR3 sequence: CASSESHGLFPIYF. The CDR3 region has the DNA TGTGCCAGCAGTGAATCCCACGGTCTTTTCCCCATATATTTT.

J is TRBJ2-2 and V is TRBV15; the D call may be TRBD1 or TRBD2 (5 bases each). The germline gives CDR1 LNHNV, CDR2 YYDKDF (reference sequence). V lost 0 bases, J lost 5 bases, and 10 bases lay in between. This CDR3 is built from 15 residues. The CDR3 nucleotides are TGTGCCACCAGCAGAGAGGGGGTAGGAACCGGGGAGCTGTTTTTT. Its protein product is CATSREGVGTGELFF.

This clone was recorded once. The chain is built from TRBV18 and TRBJ2-1; 8 bases align to TRBD2. The V and J ends lost 2 bases and 4 bases, in that order; junction bases with no gene match: 13. Germline V CDR1 and CDR2: KGHSH, LQKENI. This CDR3 comprises 18 residues. CDR3 coding DNA: TGTGCCAGCTCACCATTAACTAGCGGAGGGGACGGGTACAATGAGCAGTTCTTC. This sequence encodes CASSPLTSGGDGYNEQFF. Complete variable domain (other parts from reference TRBV18 and TRBJ2-1): NAGVMQNPRHLVRRRGQEARLRCSPMKGHSHVYWYRQLPEEGLKFMVYLQKENIIDESGMPKERFSAEFPKEGPSILRIQQVVRGDSAAYFCASSPLTSGGDGYNEQFFGPGTRLTVL.